These 2 T cell receptor beta chains originate from one sample sequenced in a study of T-cell reconstitution after alpha-beta-depleted transplantation in children. A library of TCRbeta sequences, prepared with unique molecular identifiers, was generated. TCRdb called the PCR reads again in MiXCR, with one record for every CDR3 protein. This table holds 350,000 to 450,000 distinct CDR3 sequences, roughly 15% found once. Sequenced here: PBMCs, sampled from the stem cell graft. All receptors derive from a human donor who donated a stem cell graft to a child with Fanconi anemia.

This chain links TRBV10-3 with TRBJ2-1; TRBD2 aligns across 9 bases. The length of the CDR3 is 15 residues. In germline, CDR1 is ENHRY, CDR2 SYGVKD. Unmatched junction bases numbered 13, after V lost 7 bases and J lost 9 bases. CDR3 nucleotides: TGTGCCATCAATGACTCCGGGACTAGCATGACTGAGCAGTTCTTC. Amino acids: CAINDSGTSMTEQFF.

This clonotype has at least ten counts. The chain couples TRBV6-2 or TRBV6-3 to TRBJ2-3; D possibly corresponds to TRBD2 (5 bases). The CDR3 length is 17 residues. V was pared by 2 bases and J by 2 bases, with 17 bases between. Germline V gene data show CDR1 as MNHEY and CDR2 as SVGEGT. The CDR3 loop reads CASSYVRGTISTDTQYF. CDR3 coding DNA: TGTGCCAGCAGTTACGTTCGGGGAACCATATCCACAGATACGCAGTATTTT.